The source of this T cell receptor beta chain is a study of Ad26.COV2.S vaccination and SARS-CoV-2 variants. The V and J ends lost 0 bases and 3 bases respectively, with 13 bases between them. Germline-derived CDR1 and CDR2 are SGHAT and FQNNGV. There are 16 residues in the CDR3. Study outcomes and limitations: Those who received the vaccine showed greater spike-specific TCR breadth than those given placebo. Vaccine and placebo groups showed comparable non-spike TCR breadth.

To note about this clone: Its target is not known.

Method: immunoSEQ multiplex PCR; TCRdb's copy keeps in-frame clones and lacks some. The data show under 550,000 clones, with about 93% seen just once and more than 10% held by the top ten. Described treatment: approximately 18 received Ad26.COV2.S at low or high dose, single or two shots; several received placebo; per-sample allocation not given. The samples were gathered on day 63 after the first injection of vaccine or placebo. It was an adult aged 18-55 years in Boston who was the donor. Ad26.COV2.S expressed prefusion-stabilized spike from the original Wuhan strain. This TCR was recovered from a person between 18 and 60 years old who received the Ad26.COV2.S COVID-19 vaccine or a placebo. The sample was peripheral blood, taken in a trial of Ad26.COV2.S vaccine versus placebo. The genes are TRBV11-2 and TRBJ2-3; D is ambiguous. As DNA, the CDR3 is TGTGCCAGCAGCTTAGATCTGGCGGCCGCTACAGATACGCAGTATTTT. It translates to CASSLDLAAATDTQYF.